The clone carrying this T cell receptor (beta chain) was seen a few times. These data belong to a study of identical twins. TCRdb ran MiXCR on the 5' RACE reads and lists one entry per CDR3 protein. The repertoire holds 100,000 to 110,000 distinct CDR3 sequences, with 4.5% to 6.5% as singletons. This CDR3 comprises 12 residues. V lost 4 bases, J lost 7 bases, and 3 bases stayed unmatched. The sequenced sample was memory T cells sorted from blood. This sequence joins TRBV12-3 or TRBV12-4 and TRBJ1-2; 7 bases agree with TRBD1. This receptor was obtained from a woman aged 50 to 60 in good health. The CDR3 coding sequence is TGTGCCAGCAGTTCTTCAGGGGGTGGCTACACCTTC. Its translation: CASSSSGGGYTF.